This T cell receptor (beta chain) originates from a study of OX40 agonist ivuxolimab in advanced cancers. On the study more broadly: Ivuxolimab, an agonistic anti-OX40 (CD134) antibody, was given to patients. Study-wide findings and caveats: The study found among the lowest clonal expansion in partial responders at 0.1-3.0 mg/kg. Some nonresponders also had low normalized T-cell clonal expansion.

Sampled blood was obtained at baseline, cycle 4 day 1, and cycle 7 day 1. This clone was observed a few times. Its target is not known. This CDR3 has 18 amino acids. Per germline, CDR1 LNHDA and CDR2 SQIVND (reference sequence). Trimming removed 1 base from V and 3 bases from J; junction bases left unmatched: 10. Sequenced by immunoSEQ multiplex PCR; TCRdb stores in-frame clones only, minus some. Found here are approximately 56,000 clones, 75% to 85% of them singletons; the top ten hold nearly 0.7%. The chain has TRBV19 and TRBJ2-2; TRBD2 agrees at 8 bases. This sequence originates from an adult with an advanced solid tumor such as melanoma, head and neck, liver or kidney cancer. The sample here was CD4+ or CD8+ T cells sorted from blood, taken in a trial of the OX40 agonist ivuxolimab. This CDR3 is CASSIASRSGGYTGELFF. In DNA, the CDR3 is TGTGCCAGTAGTATAGCAAGTCGGAGCGGGGGTTACACCGGGGAGCTGTTTTTT.